One and the same sample provided the 10 T cell receptor beta chains below, sequenced in a study of CD8 T cells in Susac syndrome. RNA amounts of about 0.45 to 1 ug underwent reverse transcription with random hexamers. Via MiXCR, TCRdb re-called the immunoSEQ multiplex PCR reads, giving one row per CDR3 protein. The table lists about 300,000 distinct CDR3 sequences, approximately 89% of them singletons. Sequencing was carried out using CD8+ T cells from PBMCs. The receptor set was obtained from a human donor with multiple sclerosis.

The sample holds one count of this clonotype. The V and J genes are TRBV28 and TRBJ2-7; TRBD2 agrees at 10 bases. Germline V lookup: CDR1 MDHEN, CDR2 SYDVKM. The CDR3 sequence is 16 residues long. Unmatched junction bases numbered 10, after V lost 5 bases and J lost 3 bases. The chain's CDR3 is CASSPHLAGANYEQYF. The CDR3 DNA sequence: TGTGCCAGCAGTCCACATCTAGCGGGAGCTAACTACGAGCAGTACTTC.

The chain's CDR3 is CASSPRQGANEQYF. DNA of the CDR3: TGTGCCAGCAGCCCTCGACAGGGTGCCAACGAGCAGTACTTC. The rearrangement links TRBV7-8 to TRBJ2-7; 7 nucleotides line up with TRBD1. The CDR3 contains 14 residues. V was pared by 5 bases and J by 5 bases, with 9 bases of the junction left unmatched. CDR1 is SGHVS and CDR2 is FQNEAQ in the germline V gene.

This chain joins TRBV4-2 and TRBJ1-5, with 7 bases matching TRBD1. J was trimmed by 7 bases and V by 0 bases; bases with no gene match: 9. The CDR3 covers 16 residues. Germline CDR1 is LGHNA and CDR2 is YNFKEQ. CDR3 DNA: TGTGCCAGCAGCCAAGAGGGAGGGGGCGCGAAACAGCCCCAGCATTTT. It specifies CASSQEGGGAKQPQHF.

This chain connects TRBV5-6 to TRBJ2-1, with unresolved D. Trimming removed 8 bases from V and 4 bases from J, with 7 bases in between. Per the germline V gene, CDR1 is SGHDT and CDR2 is YYEEEE. This CDR3 contains 11 residues. CDR3 amino acids: CASEMYNEQFF. The CDR3 bases are TGTGCCAGTGAAATGTACAATGAGCAGTTCTTC.

This sequence joins TRBV9 and TRBJ2-3, with D perhaps TRBD2 (6 bases). Trimming pared 3 bases from V and 4 bases from J, leaving 12 bases between. Germline V gene lookup returns CDR1 SGDLS and CDR2 YYNGEE. This CDR3 comprises 14 residues. The CDR3, as DNA: TGTGCCAGCAGCGAATCGGGGGTGGCAGATACGCAGTATTTT. Encoded protein: CASSESGVADTQYF. Complete variable domain (other parts from reference TRBV9 and TRBJ2-3): DSGVTQTPKHLITATGQRVTLRCSPRSGDLSVYWYQQSLDQGLQFLIQYYNGEERAKGNILERFSAQQFPDLHSELNLSSLELGDSALYFCASSESGVADTQYFGPGTRLTVL.

J is TRBJ2-2 and V is TRBV3-1; the match to TRBD2 covers 7 bases. Germline values: CDR1 LGHDT, CDR2 YNNKEL (reference sequence). V lost 8 bases to trimming and J lost 0 bases; unmatched junction nucleotides: 18. The CDR3 contains 19 residues. The CDR3 is CASGEASRGVVTNTGELFF. The CDR3 DNA is TGTGCCAGCGGAGAGGCTAGCCGGGGGGTCGTCACGAACACCGGGGAGCTGTTTTTT.

This clonotype was picked up one time. The chain recombines TRBV7-6 with TRBJ2-7; D ambiguous. There are 17 residues in the CDR3. V lost 3 bases, J lost 0 bases, and 18 bases lay in between. The germline CDR1 and CDR2 sequences are SGHVS and FNYEAQ. The CDR3 nucleotides are TGTGCCAGCAGCTTCACAGCTTCCGGTTCGAGCTCCTACGAGCAGTACTTC. Amino acid sequence: CASSFTASGSSSYEQYF.

The chain joins TRBV19 to TRBJ2-1; 11 nucleotides match TRBD2. The CDR3 has 18 amino acids. V lost 1 base to trimming and J lost 7 bases; unmatched junction nucleotides: 12. Per the germline V gene, CDR1 is LNHDA and CDR2 is SQIVND (reference sequence). The CDR3 loop reads CASSIGSSGGSTVNEQFF. The CDR3 nucleotides are TGTGCCAGTAGTATAGGGTCTAGCGGGGGGTCTACTGTGAATGAGCAGTTCTTC. The whole variable domain, filled in from reference TRBV19 and TRBJ2-1, reads DGGITQSPKYLFRKEGQNVTLSCEQNLNHDAMYWYRQDPGQGLRLIYYSQIVNDFQKGDIAEGYSVSREKKESFPLTVTSAQKNPTAFYLCASSIGSSGGSTVNEQFFGPGTRLTVL.

This chain uses TRBV30 with TRBJ2-1; D remains unclear. The CDR3 length is 12 residues. The V end was cut by 0 bases, the J end by 12 bases, with 12 bases between. Germline V lookup: CDR1 GTSNPN, CDR2 SVGIG (reference sequence). The CDR3 here is CAWSVMGYGQFF. DNA for the CDR3: TGTGCCTGGAGTGTAATGGGATACGGGCAGTTCTTC.

The gene calls are TRBV2 and TRBJ1-2, with 12 bases fitting TRBD1. From germline, CDR1 is SNHLY and CDR2 FYNNEI. The J segment lost 4 bases and the V segment lost 6 bases, leaving 6 bases of the junction unmatched. The CDR3 covers 15 residues. The CDR3 DNA reads TGTGCCAGCAGGGAGGGGACAGGGGGCGTCTATGGCTACACCTTC. It yields the protein CASREGTGGVYGYTF.